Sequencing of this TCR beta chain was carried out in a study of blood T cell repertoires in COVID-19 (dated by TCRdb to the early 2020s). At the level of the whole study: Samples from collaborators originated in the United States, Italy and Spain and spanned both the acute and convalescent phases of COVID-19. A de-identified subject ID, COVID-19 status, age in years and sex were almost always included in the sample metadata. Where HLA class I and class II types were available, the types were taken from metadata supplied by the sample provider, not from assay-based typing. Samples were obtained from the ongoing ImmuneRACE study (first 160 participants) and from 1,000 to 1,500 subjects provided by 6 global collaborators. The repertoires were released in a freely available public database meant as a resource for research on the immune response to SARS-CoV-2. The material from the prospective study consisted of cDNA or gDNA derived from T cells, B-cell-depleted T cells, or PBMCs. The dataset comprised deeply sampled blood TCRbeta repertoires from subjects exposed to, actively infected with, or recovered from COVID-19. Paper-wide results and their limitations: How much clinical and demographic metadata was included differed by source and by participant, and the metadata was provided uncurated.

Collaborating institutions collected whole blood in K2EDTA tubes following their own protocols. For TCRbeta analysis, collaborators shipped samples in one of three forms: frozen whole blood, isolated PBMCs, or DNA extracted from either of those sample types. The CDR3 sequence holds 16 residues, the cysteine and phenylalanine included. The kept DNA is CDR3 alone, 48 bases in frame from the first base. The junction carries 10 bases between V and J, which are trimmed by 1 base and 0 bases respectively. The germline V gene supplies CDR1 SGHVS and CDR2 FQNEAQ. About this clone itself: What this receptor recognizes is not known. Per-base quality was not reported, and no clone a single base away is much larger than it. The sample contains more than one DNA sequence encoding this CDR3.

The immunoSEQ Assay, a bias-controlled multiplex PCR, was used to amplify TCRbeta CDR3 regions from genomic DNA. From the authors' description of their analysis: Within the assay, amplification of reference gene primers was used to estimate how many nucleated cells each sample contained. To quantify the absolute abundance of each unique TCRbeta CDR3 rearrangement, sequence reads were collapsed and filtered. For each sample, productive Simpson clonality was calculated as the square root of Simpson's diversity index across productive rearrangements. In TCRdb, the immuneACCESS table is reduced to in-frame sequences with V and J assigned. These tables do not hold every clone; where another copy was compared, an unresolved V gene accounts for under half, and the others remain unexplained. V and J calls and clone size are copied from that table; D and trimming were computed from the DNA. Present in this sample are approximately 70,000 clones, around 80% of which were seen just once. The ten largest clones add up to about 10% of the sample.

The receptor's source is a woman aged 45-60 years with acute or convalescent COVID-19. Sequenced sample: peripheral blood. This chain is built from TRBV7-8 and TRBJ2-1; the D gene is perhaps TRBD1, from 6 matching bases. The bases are TGTGCCAGCAGCTTAGGCGGACAGAGCTCCTACAATGAGCAGTTCTTC. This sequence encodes CASSLGGQSSYNEQFF.